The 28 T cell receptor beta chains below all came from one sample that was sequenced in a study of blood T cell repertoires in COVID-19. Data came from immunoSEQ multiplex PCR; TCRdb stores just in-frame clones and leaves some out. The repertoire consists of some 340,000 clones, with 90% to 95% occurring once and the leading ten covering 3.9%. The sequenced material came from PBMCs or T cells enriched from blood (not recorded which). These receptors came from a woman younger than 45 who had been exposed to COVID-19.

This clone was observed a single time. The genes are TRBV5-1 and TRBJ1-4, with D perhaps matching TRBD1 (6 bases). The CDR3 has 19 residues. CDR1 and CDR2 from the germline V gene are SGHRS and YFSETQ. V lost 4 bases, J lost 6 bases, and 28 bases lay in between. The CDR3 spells CASSPLGQKGGGKDEKLFF. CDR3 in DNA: TGCGCCAGCAGCCCTCTCGGACAGAAAGGGGGGGGCAAAGATGAAAAACTGTTTTTT. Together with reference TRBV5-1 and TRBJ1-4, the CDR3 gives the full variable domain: KAGVTQTPRYLIKTRGQQVTLSCSPISGHRSVSWYQQTPGQGLQFLFEYFSETQRNKGNFPGRFSGRQFSNSRSEMNVSTLELGDSALYLCASSPLGQKGGGKDEKLFFGSGTQLSVL.

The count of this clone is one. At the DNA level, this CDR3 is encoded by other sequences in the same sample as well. CDR3 nucleotides: TGCGCCAGCAGCCAAGACCCTTCAGGCTATGGCTACACCTTC. Its translation is CASSQDPSGYGYTF. This chain uses TRBV4-3 with TRBJ1-2, with unresolved D. Germline-derived CDR1 and CDR2 are LGHNA and YSLEER. V dropped 0 bases and J dropped 4 bases, with 9 bases sitting between them. The CDR3 extends over 14 amino acids.

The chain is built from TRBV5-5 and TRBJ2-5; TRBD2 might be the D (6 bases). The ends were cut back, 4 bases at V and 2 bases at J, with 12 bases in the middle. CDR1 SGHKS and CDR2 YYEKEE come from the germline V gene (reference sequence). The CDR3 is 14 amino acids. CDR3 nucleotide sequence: TGTGCCAGCAGCGGACGGGACTCGCAAGAGACCCAGTACTTC. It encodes CASSGRDSQETQYF.

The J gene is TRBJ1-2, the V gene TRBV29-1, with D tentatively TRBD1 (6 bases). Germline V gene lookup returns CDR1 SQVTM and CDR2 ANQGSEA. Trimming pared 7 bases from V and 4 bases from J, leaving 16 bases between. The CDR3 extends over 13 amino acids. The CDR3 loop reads CSATEGGGYGYTF. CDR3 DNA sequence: TGCAGCGCCACGGAGGGGGGGGGCTATGGCTACACCTTC.

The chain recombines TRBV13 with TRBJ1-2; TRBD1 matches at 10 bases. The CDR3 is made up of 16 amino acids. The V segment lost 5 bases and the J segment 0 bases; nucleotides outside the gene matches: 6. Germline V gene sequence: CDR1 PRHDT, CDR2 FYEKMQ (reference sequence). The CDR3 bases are TGTGCCAGCAGCCCCGGGACAGGGGTCGCTAACTATGGCTACACCTTC. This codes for CASSPGTGVANYGYTF.

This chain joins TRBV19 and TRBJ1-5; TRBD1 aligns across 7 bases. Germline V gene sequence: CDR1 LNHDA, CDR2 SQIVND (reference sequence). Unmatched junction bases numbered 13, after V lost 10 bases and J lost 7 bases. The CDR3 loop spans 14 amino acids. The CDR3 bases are TGTGCCACCAAGGGGGCAGGATTGGCCCAGCCCCAGCATTTT. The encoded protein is CATKGAGLAQPQHF.

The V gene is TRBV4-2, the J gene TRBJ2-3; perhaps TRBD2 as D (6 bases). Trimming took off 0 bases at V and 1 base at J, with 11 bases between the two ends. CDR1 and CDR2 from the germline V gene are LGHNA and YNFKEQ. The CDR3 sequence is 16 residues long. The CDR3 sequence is CASSQDKLARTDTQYF. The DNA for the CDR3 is TGTGCCAGCAGCCAAGATAAACTAGCCCGCACAGATACGCAGTATTTT.

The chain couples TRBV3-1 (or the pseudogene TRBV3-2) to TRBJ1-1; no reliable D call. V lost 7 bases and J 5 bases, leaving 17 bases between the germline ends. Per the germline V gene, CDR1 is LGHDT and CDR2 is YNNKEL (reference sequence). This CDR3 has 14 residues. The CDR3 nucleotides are TGTGCCAGCACCCCTCGGGGTCGTAATACTGAAGCTTTCTTT. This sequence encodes CASTPRGRNTEAFF.

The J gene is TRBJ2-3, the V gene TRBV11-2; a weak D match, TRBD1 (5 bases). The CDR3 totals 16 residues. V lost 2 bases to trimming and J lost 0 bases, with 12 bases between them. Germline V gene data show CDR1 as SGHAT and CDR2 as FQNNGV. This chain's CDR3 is CASSLLPRASTDTQYF. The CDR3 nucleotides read TGTGCCAGCAGCTTACTACCCAGGGCGAGCACAGATACGCAGTATTTT.

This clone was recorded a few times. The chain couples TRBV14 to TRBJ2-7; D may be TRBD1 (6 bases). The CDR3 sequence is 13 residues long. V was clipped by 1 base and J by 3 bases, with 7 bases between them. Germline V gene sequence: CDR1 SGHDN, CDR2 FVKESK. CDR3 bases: TGTGCCAGCAGCCAAGGCAGGGGCTACGAGCAGTACTTC. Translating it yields CASSQGRGYEQYF.

The CDR3 DNA reads TGTGCCAGCAGTGTTTGGACAGCTGAAGCCTACAATGAGCAGTTCTTC. This gives the protein CASSVWTAEAYNEQFF. This chain uses TRBV25-1 with TRBJ2-1; D perhaps matches TRBD1 (6 bases). CDR3 size: 16 residues. With 4 bases removed from V and 2 bases from J, the gap between germline ends came to 15 bases. From germline, CDR1 is MGHDK and CDR2 SYGVNS.

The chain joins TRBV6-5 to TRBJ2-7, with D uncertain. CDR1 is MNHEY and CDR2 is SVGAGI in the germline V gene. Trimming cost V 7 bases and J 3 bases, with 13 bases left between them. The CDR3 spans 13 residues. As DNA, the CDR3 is TGTGCCAGCACAGGCTTCCTGGGCTACGAGCAGTACTTC. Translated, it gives CASTGFLGYEQYF.

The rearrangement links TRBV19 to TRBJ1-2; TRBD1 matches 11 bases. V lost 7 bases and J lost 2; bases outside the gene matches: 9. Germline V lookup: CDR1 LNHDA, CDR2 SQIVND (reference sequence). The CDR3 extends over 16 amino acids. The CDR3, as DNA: TGTGCCAGTACCCCCTTGGGACAGGGGGGGAACTATGGCTACACCTTC. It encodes CASTPLGQGGNYGYTF.

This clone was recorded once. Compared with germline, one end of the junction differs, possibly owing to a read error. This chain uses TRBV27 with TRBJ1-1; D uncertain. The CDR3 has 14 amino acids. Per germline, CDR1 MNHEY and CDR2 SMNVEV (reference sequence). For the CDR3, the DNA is TGTGCCAGCAGTTTATGGACGGACTCCGCTGTGTTGGTCTTT. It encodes CASSLWTDSAVLVF.

In DNA form, the CDR3 reads TGCGCCAGCAGCCCCTCGACGGGGAATCAGCCCCAGCATTTT. This sequence encodes CASSPSTGNQPQHF. The V gene is TRBV5-1, the J gene TRBJ1-5; D unresolved. CDR3 size: 14 residues. The ends were cut back, 4 bases at V and 4 bases at J, with 12 bases in the middle. Germline V CDR1 and CDR2: SGHRS, YFSETQ.

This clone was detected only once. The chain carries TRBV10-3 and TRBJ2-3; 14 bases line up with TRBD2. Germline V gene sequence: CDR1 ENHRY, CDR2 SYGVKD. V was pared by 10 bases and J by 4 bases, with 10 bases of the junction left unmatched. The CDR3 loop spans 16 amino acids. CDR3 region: CATKRLAGGVSDTQYF. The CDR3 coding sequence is TGTGCCACCAAGAGACTAGCGGGGGGGGTTTCAGATACGCAGTATTTT.

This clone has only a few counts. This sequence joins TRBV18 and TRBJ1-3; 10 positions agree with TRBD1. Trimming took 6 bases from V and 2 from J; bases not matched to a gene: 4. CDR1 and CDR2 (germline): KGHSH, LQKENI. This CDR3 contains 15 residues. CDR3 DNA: TGTGCCAGCTCCGGGACAGGGGTACCTGGAAACACCATATATTTT. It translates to CASSGTGVPGNTIYF. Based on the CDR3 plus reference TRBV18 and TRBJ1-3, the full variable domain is NAGVMQNPRHLVRRRGQEARLRCSPMKGHSHVYWYRQLPEEGLKFMVYLQKENIIDESGMPKERFSAEFPKEGPSILRIQQVVRGDSAAYFCASSGTGVPGNTIYFGEGSWLTVV.

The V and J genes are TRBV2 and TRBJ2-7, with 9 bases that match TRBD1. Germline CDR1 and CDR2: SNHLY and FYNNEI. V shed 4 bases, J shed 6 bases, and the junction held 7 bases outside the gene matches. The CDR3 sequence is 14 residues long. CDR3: CASSGGTGNLEQYF. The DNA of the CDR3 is TGTGCCAGCAGTGGGGGGACAGGGAATCTCGAGCAGTACTTC.

The DNA for the CDR3 is TGCAGCGTTGTTGGCGGGACAGGGGCTGAAAAACTGTTTTTT. Protein product: CSVVGGTGAEKLFF. V usage is TRBV29-1 and J usage is TRBJ1-4, with 10 bases fitting TRBD1. This CDR3 spans 14 amino acids. Germline CDR1 and CDR2: SQVTM and ANQGSEA. V lost 4 bases to trimming and J lost 7 bases; unmatched junction nucleotides: 6.

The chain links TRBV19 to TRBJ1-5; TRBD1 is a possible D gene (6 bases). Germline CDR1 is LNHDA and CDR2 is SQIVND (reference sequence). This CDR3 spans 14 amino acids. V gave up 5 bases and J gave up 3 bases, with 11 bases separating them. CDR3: CASSVRDNNQPQHF. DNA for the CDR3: TGTGCCAGTAGTGTCCGGGACAACAATCAGCCCCAGCATTTT.

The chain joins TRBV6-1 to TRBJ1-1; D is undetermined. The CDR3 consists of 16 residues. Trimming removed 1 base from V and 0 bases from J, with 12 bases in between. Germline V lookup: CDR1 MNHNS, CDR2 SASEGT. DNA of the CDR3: TGTGCCAGCAGTGAAGTGGCGACTCGAGTGAACACTGAAGCTTTCTTT. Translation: CASSEVATRVNTEAFF.

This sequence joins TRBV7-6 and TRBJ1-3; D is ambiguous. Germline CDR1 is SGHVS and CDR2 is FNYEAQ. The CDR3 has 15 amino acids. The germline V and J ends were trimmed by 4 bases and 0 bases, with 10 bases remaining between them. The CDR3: CASSSAGSSGNTIYF. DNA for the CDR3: TGTGCCAGCAGCTCAGCGGGGAGCTCTGGAAACACCATATATTTT. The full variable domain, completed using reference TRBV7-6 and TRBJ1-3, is GAGVSQSPRYKVTKRGQDVALRCDPISGHVSLYWYRQALGQGPEFLTYFNYEAQQDKSGLPNDRFSAERPEGSISTLTIQRTEQRDSAMYRCASSSAGSSGNTIYFGEGSWLTVV.

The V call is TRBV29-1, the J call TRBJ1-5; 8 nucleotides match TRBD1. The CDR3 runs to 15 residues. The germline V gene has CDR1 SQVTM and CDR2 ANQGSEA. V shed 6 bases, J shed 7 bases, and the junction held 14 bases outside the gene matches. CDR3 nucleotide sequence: TGCAGCGTCATCTTGGGGACAGGCCCATTCCAGCCCCAGCATTTT. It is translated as CSVILGTGPFQPQHF. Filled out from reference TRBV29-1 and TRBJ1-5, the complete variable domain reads SAVISQKPSRDICQRGTSLTIQCQVDSQVTMMFWYRQQPGQSLTLIATANQGSEATYESGFVIDKFPISRPNLTFSTLTVSNMSPEDSSIYLCSVILGTGPFQPQHFGDGTRLSIL.

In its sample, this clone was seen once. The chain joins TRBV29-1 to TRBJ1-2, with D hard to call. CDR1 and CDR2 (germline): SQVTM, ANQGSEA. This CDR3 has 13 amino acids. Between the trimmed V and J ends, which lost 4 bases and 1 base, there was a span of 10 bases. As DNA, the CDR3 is TGCAGCGTTGTCGTCGAACTTAACTATGGCTACACCTTC. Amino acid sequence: CSVVVELNYGYTF.

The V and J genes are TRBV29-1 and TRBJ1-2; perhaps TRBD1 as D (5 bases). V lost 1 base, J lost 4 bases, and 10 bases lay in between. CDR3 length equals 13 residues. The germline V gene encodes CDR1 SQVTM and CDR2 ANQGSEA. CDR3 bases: TGCAGCGTTGAAGTGGGTCAGGGCTATGGCTACACCTTC. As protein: CSVEVGQGYGYTF.

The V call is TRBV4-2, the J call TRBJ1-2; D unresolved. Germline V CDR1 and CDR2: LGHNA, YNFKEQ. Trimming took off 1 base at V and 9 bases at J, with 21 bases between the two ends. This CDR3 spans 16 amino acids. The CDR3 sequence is CASSQVVGGRGVSYTF. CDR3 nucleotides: TGTGCCAGCAGCCAAGTGGTGGGAGGACGAGGTGTAAGCTACACCTTC.

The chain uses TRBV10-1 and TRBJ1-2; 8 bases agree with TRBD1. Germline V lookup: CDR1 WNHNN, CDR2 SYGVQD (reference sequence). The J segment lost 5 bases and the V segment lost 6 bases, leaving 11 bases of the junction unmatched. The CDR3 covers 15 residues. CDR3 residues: CASSSPVGQGYGYTF. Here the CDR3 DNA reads TGCGCCAGCAGCTCCCCGGTTGGACAGGGATATGGCTACACCTTC.

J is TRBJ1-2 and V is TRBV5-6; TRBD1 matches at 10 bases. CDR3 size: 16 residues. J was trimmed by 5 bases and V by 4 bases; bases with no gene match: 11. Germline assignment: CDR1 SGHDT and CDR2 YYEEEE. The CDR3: CASSPSPGTGVYGYTF. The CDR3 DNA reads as TGTGCCAGCAGCCCTAGTCCCGGGACAGGGGTATATGGCTACACCTTC.